Presented here are 20 T cell receptor beta chains from one specimen sequenced in a study of shared clonotypes between healthy human individuals. Generated by immunoSEQ multiplex PCR, the TCRdb table keeps only in-frame clones and is missing some. The repertoire holds about 2.4 million clones, under 95% seen once, with 0.36% in the top ten. Sequenced: naive CD4+ T cells from PBMCs. The subset was: CD45RA+ positively selected. These receptor sequences come from a man aged 18 to 29 in good health. Some clones in this sample may be carry-over from other donors' samples.

The J gene is TRBJ2-1, the V gene TRBV14, with 8 bases fitting TRBD2. CDR3 size: 15 residues. Unmatched junction bases numbered 9, after V lost 4 bases and J lost 7 bases. Germline V gene sequence: CDR1 SGHDN, CDR2 FVKESK. CDR3 nucleotide sequence: TGTGCCAGCAGCCCTGATAGCGGGGCCCTGAATGAGCAGTTCTTC. This gives the protein CASSPDSGALNEQFF.

This chain uses TRBV7-3 with TRBJ2-3, with D uncertain. V was clipped by 2 bases and J by 0 bases, with 12 bases between them. The CDR3 runs 16 residues. From germline, CDR1 is SGHTA and CDR2 FQGTGA. CDR3 region: CASSLSSPASTDTQYF. The CDR3 nucleotides are TGTGCCAGCAGCTTATCCTCGCCCGCTAGCACAGATACGCAGTATTTT. Together with reference TRBV7-3 and TRBJ2-3, the CDR3 gives the full variable domain: GAGVSQTPSNKVTEKGKYVELRCDPISGHTALYWYRQSLGQGPEFLIYFQGTGAADDSGLPNDRFFAVRPEGSVSTLKIQRTERGDSAVYLCASSLSSPASTDTQYFGPGTRLTVL.

The CDR3 DNA sequence: TGTGCCAGTAGTCCCTGGACTAGCGGGAGCCGGTACGAGCAGTACTTC. This sequence encodes CASSPWTSGSRYEQYF. The rearrangement uses TRBV19 and TRBJ2-7; 13 nucleotides match TRBD2. CDR1 is LNHDA and CDR2 is SQIVND in the germline V gene (reference sequence). This CDR3 region has 16 residues. Trimming at V came to 5 bases and at J to 4 bases, leaving 8 bases not matched to a gene.

The V gene is TRBV5-1, the J gene TRBJ1-6; perhaps TRBD1 as D (5 bases). Germline loops: CDR1 SGHRS, CDR2 YFSETQ. The CDR3 length is 15 residues. V lost 2 bases, J lost 7 bases, and 13 bases lay in between. CDR3 nucleotides: TGCGCCAGCAGCTTTGGACGTGCAGGGAATTCACCCCTCCACTTT. This codes for CASSFGRAGNSPLHF. Full variable domain (rest looked up from reference TRBV5-1 and TRBJ1-6): KAGVTQTPRYLIKTRGQQVTLSCSPISGHRSVSWYQQTPGQGLQFLFEYFSETQRNKGNFPGRFSGRQFSNSRSEMNVSTLELGDSALYLCASSFGRAGNSPLHFGNGTRLTVT.

This clone was recorded a few times. The rearrangement joins TRBV6-1 to TRBJ2-7; 7 nucleotides line up with TRBD1. This CDR3 is 14 amino acids long. Trimming at V came to 0 bases and at J to 1 base, leaving 0 bases not matched to a gene. The germline gives CDR1 MNHNS, CDR2 SASEGT. The CDR3 coding sequence is TGTGCCAGCAGTGAAGCGGGACAGTCCTACGAGCAGTACTTC. It yields the protein CASSEAGQSYEQYF.

This chain links TRBV6-5 with TRBJ2-1, with D unclear. Germline assignment: CDR1 MNHEY and CDR2 SVGAGI. CDR3 length: 12 residues. Trimming pared 10 bases from V and 7 bases from J, leaving 14 bases between. The CDR3 region is CATLGYGNEQFF. The CDR3 DNA sequence: TGTGCCACCCTCGGGTATGGGAATGAGCAGTTCTTC.

The chain uses TRBV5-1 and TRBJ2-7; 9 bases match TRBD2. This CDR3 comprises 14 residues. The V gene end was trimmed by 0 bases and the J gene end by 7 bases; junction bases not matched to a gene: 5. Germline V gene lookup returns CDR1 SGHRS and CDR2 YFSETQ. CDR3 nucleotides: TGCGCCAGCAGCTTGGCATCAGCGGGGGGAGAGCAGTACTTC. It is translated as CASSLASAGGEQYF. Drawing the rest from reference TRBV5-1 and TRBJ2-7, the complete variable domain is KAGVTQTPRYLIKTRGQQVTLSCSPISGHRSVSWYQQTPGQGLQFLFEYFSETQRNKGNFPGRFSGRQFSNSRSEMNVSTLELGDSALYLCASSLASAGGEQYFGPGTRLTVT.

The rearrangement links TRBV5-4 to TRBJ2-3; 11 bases map to TRBD2. CDR3 length equals 18 residues. The germline V gene encodes CDR1 SGHNT and CDR2 YYREEE (reference sequence). V lost 0 bases and J lost 5; bases outside the gene matches: 11. Here the CDR3 reads CASSLGGLAGGPKDTQYF. Written as DNA, the CDR3 is TGTGCCAGCAGCTTGGGGGGGCTAGCGGGAGGACCTAAAGATACGCAGTATTTT.

This clone was seen more than once but under ten times. The rearrangement joins TRBV30 to TRBJ1-5, with D tentatively TRBD1 (5 bases). The V end was cut by 2 bases, the J end by 9 bases, with 11 bases between. Germline values: CDR1 GTSNPN, CDR2 SVGIG (reference sequence). This CDR3 comprises 12 residues. CDR3 DNA sequence: TGTGCCTGGAGTCCCAGGGTGGGGCCCCAGCATTTT. This translates into CAWSPRVGPQHF.

This clone was counted a single time. The chain carries TRBV7-9 and TRBJ1-3; no firm D call. CDR1 is SEHNR and CDR2 is FQNEAQ in the germline V gene (reference sequence). Trimming pared 5 bases from V and 4 bases from J, leaving 12 bases between. The CDR3 loop spans 14 amino acids. The DNA for the CDR3 is TGTGCCAGCAGCCCGTCCCGGAGCGGAAACACCATATATTTT. Translating it yields CASSPSRSGNTIYF.

This chain joins TRBV5-1 and TRBJ2-5, with D perhaps being TRBD1 or TRBD2 (5 bases each). Germline V lookup: CDR1 SGHRS, CDR2 YFSETQ. V lost 2 bases, J lost 5 bases, and 16 bases lay in between. The CDR3 length is 15 residues. DNA for the CDR3: TGCGCCAGCAGCTTTGGACACGGGTCGGGGGAGACCCAGTACTTC. This codes for CASSFGHGSGETQYF.

This chain uses TRBV9 with TRBJ2-3; 9 nucleotides line up with TRBD1. Trimming cost V 0 bases and J 4 bases; bases outside gene matches: 9. Per the germline V gene, CDR1 is SGDLS and CDR2 is YYNGEE. The CDR3 is 17 residues long. The CDR3 sequence is CASSVVPGQGLSDTQYF. CDR3 coding DNA: TGTGCCAGCAGCGTAGTTCCCGGACAGGGGTTGTCAGATACGCAGTATTTT.

CDR3 amino acids: CASSPETYNEQFF. The CDR3 region has the DNA TGTGCCAGCTCACCAGAGACCTACAATGAGCAGTTCTTC. This chain connects TRBV18 to TRBJ2-1; D gene unclear. This CDR3 comprises 13 residues. Trimming cost V 2 bases and J 2 bases, with 4 bases left between them. Germline CDR1 is KGHSH and CDR2 is LQKENI.

The chain is built from TRBV19 and TRBJ1-2; 10 bases are a match to TRBD1. This CDR3 has 15 residues. The trim removed 5 bases at V and 5 bases at J, leaving 8 bases unmatched. Looked up from germline, CDR1 is LNHDA and CDR2 is SQIVND (reference sequence). CDR3 in DNA: TGTGCCAGTAGTCCCGGACAGGGGGTTCGGTATGGCTACACCTTC. It encodes CASSPGQGVRYGYTF.

This chain uses TRBV5-4 with TRBJ1-1; TRBD1 is a possible D gene (6 bases). Per germline, CDR1 SGHNT and CDR2 YYREEE (reference sequence). V was shortened by 7 bases and J by 7 bases, with 20 bases between the two germline ends. The CDR3 consists of 14 residues. The CDR3 here is CASDIKPDSLEAFF. The CDR3 region has the DNA TGTGCCAGCGACATTAAACCGGACAGCCTTGAAGCTTTCTTT.

The V and J genes are TRBV5-1 and TRBJ2-5; 11 positions match TRBD1. Germline assignment: CDR1 SGHRS and CDR2 YFSETQ. The V gene end was trimmed by 4 bases and the J gene end by 4 bases; junction bases not matched to a gene: 9. The length of the CDR3 is 16 residues. This CDR3 reads CASSGRTGGRSETQYF. Here the CDR3 DNA reads TGCGCCAGCAGCGGCCGGACAGGGGGCAGATCAGAGACCCAGTACTTC. Full variable domain (missing parts from reference TRBV5-1 and TRBJ2-5): KAGVTQTPRYLIKTRGQQVTLSCSPISGHRSVSWYQQTPGQGLQFLFEYFSETQRNKGNFPGRFSGRQFSNSRSEMNVSTLELGDSALYLCASSGRTGGRSETQYFGPGTRLLVL.

V usage is TRBV4-2 and J usage is TRBJ2-5; 11 positions match TRBD2. This CDR3 contains 21 residues. Germline loops: CDR1 LGHNA, CDR2 YNFKEQ. V trimming: 2 bases; J trimming: 3 bases; junction bases outside the gene matches: 20. The CDR3 here is CASSQRFSGRAESSEEETQYF. The CDR3 DNA reads as TGTGCCAGCAGCCAAAGATTTAGCGGGAGGGCCGAGTCCTCTGAGGAAGAGACCCAGTACTTC.

J is TRBJ2-7 and V is TRBV28; TRBD2 might be the D (5 bases). This CDR3 comprises 15 residues. Germline V gives CDR1 MDHEN, CDR2 SYDVKM. The ends were cut back, 7 bases at V and 1 base at J, with 17 bases in the middle. The CDR3, as DNA: TGTGCCAGCAATCCAAGCGGAACTCTTTCCTACGAGCAGTACTTC. Amino acid sequence: CASNPSGTLSYEQYF.

The CDR3 sequence is CASSPSGGAKNIQYF. DNA for the CDR3: TGTGCCAGCAGCCCGAGCGGAGGGGCCAAAAACATTCAGTACTTC. The genes are TRBV5-4 and TRBJ2-4, with D perhaps TRBD2 (6 bases). CDR3 length equals 15 residues. Trimming left V 4 bases short and J 1 base short, with 12 bases between. Germline CDR1 SGHNT, CDR2 YYREEE (reference sequence).

The J gene is TRBJ1-2, the V gene TRBV11-2; D may be TRBD1 (5 bases). The CDR3 runs to 11 residues. CDR1 and CDR2 from the germline V gene are SGHAT and FQNNGV. Trimming cost V 8 bases and J 5 bases, with 9 bases left between them. CDR3 residues: CASGTGYGYTF. CDR3 DNA sequence: TGTGCCAGCGGGACGGGTTATGGCTACACCTTC.